The 30 T cell receptor beta chains listed next were all sequenced from one sample in a study of T cell changes during pregnancy in multiple sclerosis. Only in-frame clones appear in the TCRdb table, and some are missing; sequencing was by immunoSEQ multiplex PCR. The data contain some 71,000 clones, approximately 90% of them singletons. The sequenced sample was peripheral blood, obtained after pregnancy. These receptors all stem from a female donor with multiple sclerosis, enrolled in a pregnancy study.

The V call is TRBV15, the J call TRBJ1-1, with a weak D call TRBD1 (5 bases). V was shortened by 3 bases and J by 2 bases, with 13 bases between the two germline ends. Per the germline V gene, CDR1 is LNHNV and CDR2 is YYDKDF (reference sequence). There are 15 residues in the CDR3. This chain's CDR3 is CATSSPRQGNTEAFF. In DNA, the CDR3 is TGTGCCACCAGCAGCCCCCGGCAGGGAAACACTGAAGCTTTCTTT.

In its sample, this clone was seen once. This rearrangement joins TRBV10-1 to TRBJ2-2; 7 nucleotides match TRBD1. CDR1 is WNHNN, CDR2 SYGVQD, per germline (reference sequence). Trimming cost V 0 bases and J 4 bases; bases outside gene matches: 5. This CDR3 has 16 amino acids. In DNA form, the CDR3 reads TGCGCCAGCAGTGAGTCGGTCGACAGGGCCACCGGGGAGCTGTTTTTT. It translates to CASSESVDRATGELFF.

This clone was counted once. The chain has TRBV18 and TRBJ2-3; D may be TRBD2 (6 bases). Germline loops: CDR1 KGHSH, CDR2 LQKENI. Trimming shortened V by 4 bases and J by 3 bases, and 8 bases separated the two germline ends. The CDR3 spans 13 residues. CDR3 loop: CASSRGRTDTQYF. The CDR3, as DNA: TGTGCCAGCTCACGGGGGAGGACAGATACGCAGTATTTT.

This chain connects TRBV19 to TRBJ1-5; D gene ambiguous. Germline V gives CDR1 LNHDA, CDR2 SQIVND (reference sequence). V lost 5 bases and J 4 bases, leaving 15 bases between the germline ends. The CDR3 has 15 residues. The CDR3 loop is CASSPTAGTNQPQHF. For the CDR3, the DNA is TGTGCCAGTAGTCCGACCGCGGGAACTAATCAGCCCCAGCATTTT.

On this clone: The sample has other DNA sequences that encode this CDR3 too. The chain carries TRBV7-2 and TRBJ2-3, with 12 bases aligning to TRBD2. This CDR3 has 17 amino acids. After removal of 6 bases from V and 2 bases from J, the junction contained 9 bases not matched to a gene. The V gene's germline CDR1 is SGHTA and CDR2 FQGNSA. The CDR3, as DNA: TGTGCCAGCAGTTCTCCCCTAGCGGGAGGGGACACAGATACGCAGTATTTT. Its protein product is CASSSPLAGGDTDTQYF.

This sequence joins TRBV10-3 and TRBJ1-4, with unresolved D. Between the trimmed V and J ends, which lost 6 bases and 6 bases, there was a span of 11 bases. CDR1 and CDR2 (germline): ENHRY, SYGVKD. The CDR3 is made up of 13 amino acids. In nucleotides, the CDR3 is TGTGCCATCAGCGCCGGGAGGGATGAAAAACTGTTTTTT. It codes for CAISAGRDEKLFF.

The chain recombines TRBV10-3 with TRBJ1-4, with 7 bases matching TRBD1. The germline CDR1 and CDR2 sequences are ENHRY and SYGVKD. This CDR3 is built from 14 residues. V gave up 9 bases and J gave up 4 bases; unmatched junction bases: 8. The CDR3 DNA reads TGTGCCATTAAACCGGGACAGAATAATGAAAAACTGTTTTTT. This translates into CAIKPGQNNEKLFF.

This chain connects TRBV9 to TRBJ2-5; 7 positions agree with TRBD2. Trimming at V came to 4 bases and at J to 0 bases, leaving 15 bases not matched to a gene. The CDR3 extends over 18 amino acids. In germline, CDR1 is SGDLS, CDR2 YYNGEE. The chain's CDR3 is CASSISTFLGGYQETQYF. CDR3 bases: TGTGCCAGCAGCATCAGTACCTTCCTGGGGGGGTACCAAGAGACCCAGTACTTC.

The chain couples TRBV11-2 to TRBJ2-7; 7 bases are shared with TRBD2. Germline CDR1 is SGHAT and CDR2 is FQNNGV. CDR3 length: 15 amino acids. The V segment lost 5 bases and the J segment 1 base; nucleotides outside the gene matches: 8. CDR3 sequence (DNA): TGTGCCAGCAGCCCCGAGCGGGGACTTTCCTACGAGCAGTACTTC. This sequence encodes CASSPERGLSYEQYF.

The CDR3 protein is CASSQDSGRDSYEQYF. The CDR3 DNA is TGCGCCAGCAGCCAAGATAGCGGGAGGGACTCCTACGAGCAGTACTTC. The chain has TRBV4-1 and TRBJ2-7, with 11 bases lining up with TRBD2. V shed 0 bases and J 0 bases; nucleotides not matched to a gene: 1. There are 16 residues in the CDR3. Germline CDR1 is MGHRA and CDR2 is YSYEKL.

The rearrangement joins TRBV7-9 to TRBJ1-2; 9 bases fit TRBD1. There are 16 residues in the CDR3. The ends lost 2 bases at V and 2 bases at J; junction bases unmatched: 6. Per the germline V gene, CDR1 is SEHNR and CDR2 is FQNEAQ (reference sequence). CDR3 nucleotide sequence: TGTGCCAGCAGCTTAAGTCGGACAGGGGAAAACTATGGCTACACCTTC. Its translation is CASSLSRTGENYGYTF.

The CDR3 sequence: CASSTGRRGETQYF. In DNA form, the CDR3 reads TGTGCCAGCAGCACCGGGCGCAGAGGGGAGACCCAGTACTTC. The chain uses TRBV5-6 and TRBJ2-5; the D gene is possibly TRBD2 (5 bases). V was trimmed by 4 bases and J by 5 bases, leaving 15 bases between them. Germline assignment: CDR1 SGHDT and CDR2 YYEEEE. This CDR3 comprises 14 residues. Together with reference TRBV5-6 and TRBJ2-5, the CDR3 gives the full variable domain: DAGVTQSPTHLIKTRGQQVTLRCSPKSGHDTVSWYQQALGQGPQFIFQYYEEEERQRGNFPDRFSGHQFPNYSSELNVNALLLGDSALYLCASSTGRRGETQYFGPGTRLLVL.

The V gene is TRBV6-4, the J gene TRBJ1-1; TRBD1 is a possible D gene (6 bases). Germline assignment: CDR1 MRHNA and CDR2 SNTAGT. This CDR3 is 14 amino acids long. V dropped 5 bases and J dropped 4 bases, with 14 bases sitting between them. CDR3 coding DNA: TGTGCCAGCAGTCCTACAGGGACGCTCACTGAAGCTTTCTTT. This codes for CASSPTGTLTEAFF.

The chain combines TRBV28 with TRBJ1-2; TRBD1 might be the D (6 bases). V was shortened by 2 bases and J by 4 bases, with 14 bases between the two germline ends. The CDR3 sequence is 15 residues long. Per the germline V gene, CDR1 is MDHEN and CDR2 is SYDVKM. This chain's CDR3 is CASSLARGVSYGYTF. Here the CDR3 DNA reads TGTGCCAGCAGTTTAGCCAGGGGAGTTAGCTATGGCTACACCTTC.

This chain joins TRBV28 and TRBJ1-1; D call uncertain. V was clipped by 5 bases and J by 3 bases, with 4 bases between them. Germline V gene lookup returns CDR1 MDHEN and CDR2 SYDVKM. The CDR3 loop spans 11 amino acids. CDR3 coding DNA: TGTGCCAGCAGTCGGGACACTGAAGCTTTCTTT. Its protein product is CASSRDTEAFF.

The chain has TRBV18 and TRBJ2-2, with a weak D call TRBD2 (6 bases). V lost 6 bases to trimming and J lost 6 bases, with 14 bases between them. In germline, CDR1 is KGHSH, CDR2 LQKENI. The CDR3 is 14 amino acids. The CDR3 DNA reads as TGTGCCAGCTCCCGACTAGAATCCGCCGGGGAGCTGTTTTTT. Translating it yields CASSRLESAGELFF.

V usage is TRBV5-6 and J usage is TRBJ1-1; 8 bases match TRBD1. Trimming at V came to 3 bases and at J to 0 bases, leaving 4 bases not matched to a gene. The CDR3 spans 15 residues. Germline V gene data show CDR1 as SGHDT and CDR2 as YYEEEE. CDR3: CASSSGTGVNTEAFF. Written as DNA, the CDR3 is TGTGCCAGCAGCTCCGGGACAGGTGTGAACACTGAAGCTTTCTTT.

V usage is TRBV28 and J usage is TRBJ2-5, with a possible D match to TRBD2 (5 bases). V lost 6 bases and J lost 2, with 16 bases in between. Germline lookup yields CDR1 MDHEN and CDR2 SYDVKM. This CDR3 region has 15 residues. The CDR3 is CASSSLKAVQETQYF. DNA for the CDR3: TGTGCCAGCAGCAGCCTTAAAGCGGTTCAAGAGACCCAGTACTTC.

The chain couples TRBV7-8 to TRBJ2-4; possible D gene TRBD1, 5 bases. The V end was cut by 5 bases, the J end by 0 bases, with 11 bases between. CDR1 and CDR2 from the germline V gene are SGHVS and FQNEAQ. The CDR3 contains 15 residues. The CDR3 nucleotides are TGTGCCAGCAGCGGCGAGACAGTAGCCAAAAACATTCAGTACTTC. Translation: CASSGETVAKNIQYF. The full variable domain, with the rest looked up from reference TRBV7-8 and TRBJ2-4, is GAGVSQSPRYKVAKRGQDVALRCDPISGHVSLFWYQQALGQGPEFLTYFQNEAQLDKSGLPSDRFFAERPEGSVSTLKIQRTQQEDSAVYLCASSGETVAKNIQYFGAGTRLSVL.

V and J are TRBV30 and TRBJ2-3; a possible D gene is TRBD1 (5 bases). The V end was cut by 0 bases, the J end by 2 bases, with 12 bases between. CDR1 and CDR2 from the germline V gene are GTSNPN and SVGIG (reference sequence). The CDR3 is made up of 15 amino acids. CDR3 protein: CAWSVRGTNTDTQYF. Here the CDR3 DNA reads TGTGCCTGGAGTGTAAGGGGCACTAACACAGATACGCAGTATTTT.

This chain joins TRBV7-3 and TRBJ2-7; the D gene is possibly TRBD2 (7 bases). The CDR3 loop spans 15 amino acids. Germline loops: CDR1 SGHTA, CDR2 FQGTGA. Trimming removed 5 bases at V and 2 bases at J, with 16 bases between. Written as DNA, the CDR3 is TGTGCCAGCAGCCCTGTGGCGGGGGCCCCCTACGAGCAGTACTTC. The encoded protein is CASSPVAGAPYEQYF.

The genes are TRBV4-1 and TRBJ2-1; 10 bases align to TRBD2. CDR3 length: 15 residues. Germline V gene sequence: CDR1 MGHRA, CDR2 YSYEKL. V shed 1 base and J 7 bases; nucleotides not matched to a gene: 4. CDR3 amino acids: CASSQGASGRNEQFF. CDR3 coding DNA: TGCGCCAGCAGCCAAGGGGCTAGCGGGAGAAATGAGCAGTTCTTC.

The chain combines TRBV27 with TRBJ1-1, with 11 bases that match TRBD1. CDR1 MNHEY and CDR2 SMNVEV come from the germline V gene (reference sequence). Trimming took 4 bases from V and 11 from J; bases not matched to a gene: 12. CDR3 length: 15 amino acids. CDR3 loop: CASSSWTGGAGAAFF. DNA of the CDR3: TGTGCCAGCAGTTCCTGGACAGGGGGCGCCGGCGCGGCTTTCTTT.

Regarding this clone: Distinct nucleotide sequences in the sample also encode this CDR3. The genes are TRBV2 and TRBJ2-3; no firm D call. The CDR3 contains 12 residues. Trimming stripped 2 bases from V and 3 bases from J, with 3 bases between. From germline, CDR1 is SNHLY and CDR2 FYNNEI. CDR3 in amino acids: CASSESTDTQYF. CDR3 nucleotides: TGTGCCAGCAGTGAATCTACAGATACGCAGTATTTT. The full variable domain, in which reference TRBV2 and TRBJ2-3 provide the parts outside the CDR3, is EPEVTQTPSHQVTQMGQEVILRCVPISNHLYFYWYRQILGQKVEFLVSFYNNEISEKSEIFDDQFSVERPDGSNFTLKIRSTKLEDSAMYFCASSESTDTQYFGPGTRLTVL.

Only one count was recorded for this clone. The genes are TRBV10-3 and TRBJ1-2, with TRBD1 matching over 7 bases. Germline V gene data show CDR1 as ENHRY and CDR2 as SYGVKD. The CDR3 extends over 14 amino acids. Trimming took 10 bases from V and 4 from J; bases not matched to a gene: 12. The CDR3 is CASRSDRTSYGYTF. Written as DNA, the CDR3 is TGTGCCAGCAGGTCGGACAGGACTTCCTATGGCTACACCTTC.

This clone was counted once. This rearrangement joins TRBV9 to TRBJ2-5; 11 nucleotides agree with TRBD2. V was pared by 7 bases and J by 3 bases, with 8 bases of the junction left unmatched. Germline V gene lookup returns CDR1 SGDLS and CDR2 YYNGEE. The CDR3 covers 15 residues. Written as DNA, the CDR3 is TGTGCCAGCGGGGCTAGCGGGAGGTTTGAAGAGACCCAGTACTTC. Residues: CASGASGRFEETQYF.

The chain couples TRBV19 to TRBJ2-7; D is possibly TRBD1 (6 bases). The V gene's germline CDR1 is LNHDA and CDR2 SQIVND (reference sequence). This CDR3 spans 15 amino acids. The germline V and J ends were trimmed by 4 bases and 0 bases, with 13 bases remaining between them. The CDR3 here is CASSTRRDTSYEQYF. In DNA, the CDR3 is TGTGCCAGTAGTACCCGCCGGGACACCTCCTACGAGCAGTACTTC.

The V gene is TRBV5-6, the J gene TRBJ1-4; D unclear. In germline, CDR1 is SGHDT, CDR2 YYEEEE. Between the trimmed V and J ends, which lost 6 bases and 6 bases, there was a span of 12 bases. The CDR3 has 13 residues. The CDR3 DNA follows: TGTGCCAGCACGGGAGCTAATTATGAAAAACTGTTTTTT. Its protein product is CASTGANYEKLFF.

The rearrangement links TRBV13 to TRBJ2-7; TRBD2 aligns across 7 bases. Germline assignment: CDR1 PRHDT and CDR2 FYEKMQ (reference sequence). Trimming at V came to 6 bases and at J to 1 base, leaving 9 bases not matched to a gene. The CDR3 length is 15 residues. In nucleotides, the CDR3 is TGTGCCAGCAGACCCGGACTAGGTGGATCCTACGAGCAGTACTTC. The encoded protein is CASRPGLGGSYEQYF.

The V gene is TRBV6-5, the J gene TRBJ1-5; maybe TRBD1 (5 bases). Germline V gene lookup returns CDR1 MNHEY and CDR2 SVGAGI. The CDR3 totals 12 residues. With 8 bases removed from V and 5 bases from J, the gap between germline ends came to 10 bases. The CDR3 protein is CASGAGDQPQHF. In DNA, the CDR3 is TGTGCCAGCGGGGCGGGGGATCAGCCCCAGCATTTT.